These T cell receptor beta chains were read from a single sample in a study of T cells in Graves' hyperthyroidism and ophthalmopathy. One entry per CDR3 protein, called by TCRdb with MiXCR from the multiplex PCR reads. This table holds around 610,000 distinct CDR3 sequences, 14% to 15% found once. Input material: blood. These receptors all stem from a middle-aged woman with Graves' ophthalmopathy. Both conserved end residues are part of each CDR3. A D gene is named only where the DNA matches it firmly. Expanded clones are given a class, and other clones once, few, many or no size at all.

V gene: TRBV6-5
clone size: many
CDR3 length: 15
D gene: NA
J gene: TRBJ1-5
CDR3 protein: CASSYSSGGNQPQHF
CDR3 DNA: TGTGCCAGCAGTTACTCTTCAGGGGGCAATCAGCCCCAGCATTTT

V gene: TRBV29-1
clone size: NA
CDR3 length: 13
D gene: TRBD2
J gene: TRBJ2-7
CDR3 protein: CSVRLAGAREQYF
CDR3 DNA: TGCAGCGTCCGACTAGCGGGAGCTCGGGAGCAGTACTTC

V gene: TRBV3-1
clone size: NA
CDR3 length: 15
D gene: NA
J gene: TRBJ1-2
CDR3 protein: CASSQGVGTLYGYTF
CDR3 DNA: TGTGCCAGCAGCCAAGGGGTCGGGACTTTATATGGCTACACCTTC

V gene: TRBV3-1
clone size: many
CDR3 length: 17
D gene: NA
J gene: TRBJ2-6
CDR3 protein: CASSQGGSPSGANVLTF
CDR3 DNA: TGTGCCAGCAGCCAAGGAGGTAGTCCTTCTGGGGCCAACGTCCTGACTTTC

V gene: TRBV30
clone size: NA
CDR3 length: 12
D gene: NA
J gene: TRBJ2-7
CDR3 protein: CAWSLDTRGQYF
CDR3 DNA: TGTGCCTGGAGTCTAGACACCCGGGGGCAGTACTTC

V gene: TRBV29-1
clone size: many
CDR3 length: 14
D gene: NA
J gene: TRBJ2-2
CDR3 protein: CSASWTAYTGELFF
CDR3 DNA: TGCAGCGCTTCATGGACAGCCTATACCGGGGAGCTGTTTTTT

V gene: TRBV7-2
clone size: many
CDR3 length: 16
D gene: TRBD2
J gene: TRBJ2-7
CDR3 protein: CASSLVSGRGESEQYF
CDR3 DNA: TGTGCCAGCAGCTTAGTTAGCGGGAGGGGGGAGAGCGAGCAGTACTTC

V gene: TRBV12-3/TRBV12-4
clone size: NA
CDR3 length: 16
D gene: TRBD1
J gene: TRBJ2-4
CDR3 protein: CASSPAGTGEWNIRYF
CDR3 DNA: TGTGCCAGCAGCCCGGCCGGGACAGGGGAATGGAACATTCGGTACTTC

V gene: TRBV29-1
clone size: NA
CDR3 length: 13
D gene: TRBD1
J gene: TRBJ2-7
CDR3 protein: CSVEGTGDYEQYF
CDR3 DNA: TGCAGCGTGGAAGGGACAGGAGACTACGAGCAGTACTTC

V gene: TRBV6-2/TRBV6-3
clone size: many
CDR3 length: 13
D gene: NA
J gene: TRBJ1-2
CDR3 protein: CASSYYRQEGYTF
CDR3 DNA: TGTGCCAGCAGTTACTACCGACAGGAAGGCTACACCTTC

V gene: TRBV6-5
clone size: NA
CDR3 length: 13
D gene: NA
J gene: TRBJ1-2
CDR3 protein: CASSYSRGYGYTF
CDR3 DNA: TGTGCCAGCAGTTACTCTCGGGGCTATGGCTACACCTTC

V gene: TRBV6-5
clone size: NA
CDR3 length: 15
D gene: NA
J gene: TRBJ1-2
CDR3 protein: CASSYDLVANYGYTF
CDR3 DNA: TGTGCCAGCAGTTACGATCTAGTAGCTAACTATGGCTACACCTTC

V gene: TRBV11-2
clone size: NA
CDR3 length: 14
D gene: NA
J gene: TRBJ2-5
CDR3 protein: CASSLDGPQETQYF
CDR3 DNA: TGTGCCAGCAGCTTGGACGGACCCCAAGAGACCCAGTACTTC

V gene: TRBV5-1
clone size: few
CDR3 length: 15
D gene: NA
J gene: TRBJ2-5
CDR3 protein: CASSYERQRQETQYF
CDR3 DNA: TGCGCCAGCAGTTACGAGAGACAGAGACAAGAGACCCAGTACTTC

V gene: TRBV6-2/TRBV6-3
clone size: many
CDR3 length: 15
D gene: NA
J gene: TRBJ1-5
CDR3 protein: CASSYSVTNPVPQHF
CDR3 DNA: TGTGCCAGCAGTTACTCGGTTACCAACCCCGTACCCCAGCATTTT

V gene: TRBV28
clone size: many
CDR3 length: 14
D gene: TRBD1
J gene: TRBJ1-5
CDR3 protein: CASSSWTGLQPQHF
CDR3 DNA: TGTGCCAGCAGTTCGTGGACAGGGCTTCAGCCCCAGCATTTT

V gene: TRBV10-3
clone size: many
CDR3 length: 13
D gene: NA
J gene: TRBJ1-1
CDR3 protein: CAIADQWNTEAFF
CDR3 DNA: TGTGCCATCGCGGATCAGTGGAACACTGAAGCTTTCTTT

V gene: TRBV6-2/TRBV6-3
clone size: many
CDR3 length: 13
D gene: NA
J gene: TRBJ2-2
CDR3 protein: CASSSHNTGELFF
CDR3 DNA: TGTGCCAGCAGTTCACATAACACCGGGGAGCTGTTTTTT

V gene: TRBV10-3
clone size: few
CDR3 length: 15
D gene: NA
J gene: TRBJ1-5
CDR3 protein: CATTRDPFKNQPQHF
CDR3 DNA: TGTGCCACCACCCGGGATCCCTTCAAAAATCAGCCCCAGCATTTT

V gene: TRBV7-3
clone size: few
CDR3 length: 16
D gene: TRBD2
J gene: TRBJ2-1
CDR3 protein: CASSLTVAGGPGEQFF
CDR3 DNA: TGTGCCAGCAGCTTAACGGTAGCGGGAGGGCCGGGTGAGCAGTTCTTC

V gene: TRBV12-3/TRBV12-4
clone size: many
CDR3 length: 14
D gene: NA
J gene: TRBJ1-5
CDR3 protein: CAITTQASDQPQHF
CDR3 DNA: TGTGCCATTACCACACAGGCTAGTGATCAGCCCCAGCATTTT

V gene: TRBV12-3/TRBV12-4
clone size: many
CDR3 length: 15
D gene: NA
J gene: TRBJ2-7
CDR3 protein: CASSSDYTSTYEQYF
CDR3 DNA: TGTGCCAGCAGTTCAGATTACACTAGTACCTACGAGCAGTACTTC

V gene: TRBV27
clone size: many
CDR3 length: 15
D gene: NA
J gene: TRBJ1-1
CDR3 protein: CASSTRPVFSTEAFF
CDR3 DNA: TGTGCCAGCAGTACCCGTCCGGTTTTTAGCACTGAAGCTTTCTTT

V gene: TRBV6-2/TRBV6-3
clone size: many
CDR3 length: 15
D gene: NA
J gene: TRBJ2-4
CDR3 protein: CASSPSGLAKNIQYF
CDR3 DNA: TGTGCCAGCAGTCCCTCGGGACTAGCCAAAAACATTCAGTACTTC

V gene: TRBV28
clone size: many
CDR3 length: 16
D gene: NA
J gene: TRBJ1-4
CDR3 protein: CASSLAPGPPNEKLFF
CDR3 DNA: TGTGCCAGCAGTTTAGCCCCGGGGCCACCTAATGAAAAACTGTTTTTT

V gene: TRBV25-1
clone size: NA
CDR3 length: 20
D gene: TRBD1
J gene: TRBJ1-5
CDR3 protein: CASGPSYRDRGFYSNQPQHF
CDR3 DNA: TGTGCCAGCGGACCATCTTACCGGGACAGGGGCTTTTATAGCAATCAGCCCCAGCATTTT

V gene: TRBV6-4
clone size: many
CDR3 length: 13
D gene: TRBD1
J gene: TRBJ1-2
CDR3 protein: CVSRGQGHYGYTF
CDR3 DNA: TGTGTCAGCAGGGGACAGGGGCACTATGGCTACACCTTC

V gene: TRBV6-2/TRBV6-3
clone size: NA
CDR3 length: 14
D gene: NA
J gene: TRBJ1-5
CDR3 protein: CASSYGRDNQPQHF
CDR3 DNA: TGTGCCAGCAGTTACGGTAGAGACAATCAGCCCCAGCATTTT

V gene: TRBV20-1
clone size: many
CDR3 length: 15
D gene: NA
J gene: TRBJ2-7
CDR3 protein: CSARVPGLPSGEQYF
CDR3 DNA: TGCAGTGCTAGAGTCCCGGGACTCCCGTCGGGCGAGCAGTACTTC

V gene: TRBV29-1
clone size: NA
CDR3 length: 14
D gene: NA
J gene: TRBJ1-1
CDR3 protein: CSGCVRPPNTEAFF
CDR3 DNA: TGCAGCGGTTGCGTTAGACCCCCGAACACTGAAGCTTTCTTT

V gene: TRBV6-2/TRBV6-3
clone size: many
CDR3 length: 15
D gene: NA
J gene: TRBJ1-5
CDR3 protein: CASSPPGGSNQPQHF
CDR3 DNA: TGTGCCAGCAGTCCCCCCGGGGGTTCGAATCAGCCCCAGCATTTT

V gene: TRBV3-1
clone size: NA
CDR3 length: 17
D gene: TRBD2
J gene: TRBJ2-1
CDR3 protein: CASSQGALAGTYNEQFF
CDR3 DNA: TGTGCCAGCAGCCAAGGGGCCTTAGCGGGAACCTACAATGAGCAGTTCTTC

V gene: TRBV12-3/TRBV12-4
clone size: many
CDR3 length: 16
D gene: NA
J gene: TRBJ2-3
CDR3 protein: CASSFIASPTADTQYF
CDR3 DNA: TGTGCCAGCAGTTTTATCGCTAGCCCTACGGCGGATACGCAGTATTTT

V gene: TRBV24-1
clone size: many
CDR3 length: 15
D gene: TRBD1
J gene: TRBJ2-2
CDR3 protein: CATSAGTGSTGELFF
CDR3 DNA: TGTGCCACCAGTGCAGGGACAGGGTCGACCGGGGAGCTGTTTTTT

V gene: TRBV28
clone size: many
CDR3 length: 13
D gene: NA
J gene: TRBJ1-2
CDR3 protein: CASRETGGSGYTF
CDR3 DNA: TGTGCCAGCAGGGAGACGGGGGGGTCTGGCTACACCTTC